This TCR beta chain was observed in a study of CD8 T cells in Susac syndrome. Overall study findings and caveats: Clonal CD8+ expansion in Susac was highest in TEMRA cells and active patients. The study identified around fifteen and five Susac-specific public clones in total CD8+ and CD8+ TEMRA repertoires.

The authors negatively isolated CD8+ and CD4+ T cells and FACS-enriched TEMRA cells. Trimming cost V 9 bases and J 3 bases, with 5 bases left between them. CDR3 length: 11 amino acids. Germline V gives CDR1 MNHEY, CDR2 SVGEGT. Random-hexamer reverse transcription was applied to about 0.5 to 1 ug RNA. TCRdb processed the immunoSEQ multiplex PCR reads anew with MiXCR; each CDR3 protein has one entry. The sample lists around 80,000 distinct CDR3 sequences, approximately 94% occurring once. A note on this clonotype: Its antigen remains unidentified.

V gene TRBV6-2 or TRBV6-3 combines with J gene TRBJ2-2, with D unclear. This TCR was recovered from a human donor with Susac syndrome. The sequenced sample consisted of CD8+ T cells from PBMCs. The CDR3 nucleotides read TGTGCCAGTTTCTACACCGGGGAGCTGTTTTTT. It yields the protein CASFYTGELFF.